Listed below are T cell receptor beta chains from one sample, sequenced in a study of shared clonotypes between healthy human individuals. The method was immunoSEQ multiplex PCR; TCRdb's version includes in-frame clones alone and lacks a portion of them. The sample contains about 480,000 clones, 60% to 80% of which appear only once. Sequenced: PBMCs. The receptors shown here come from a woman aged 40 to 50 in good health. Some clones in this sample may be carry-over from other donors' samples. CDR3s include the opening cysteine and the closing phenylalanine or tryptophan. D genes are given only for firm matches. Clone sizes are given selectively: once, few, many, or a class where the clone is expanded.

J gene: TRBJ1-2
clone size: .
D gene: .
V gene: TRBV7-2
CDR3 DNA: TGTGCCAGCAGCTTATCGGTAGACTATGGCTACACCTTC
CDR3 protein: CASSLSVDYGYTF

J gene: TRBJ2-1
clone size: many
D gene: TRBD2
V gene: TRBV28
CDR3 DNA: TGTGCCAGCAGTCCGACGGGAGGTGCCAATGAGCAGTTCTTC
CDR3 protein: CASSPTGGANEQFF

J gene: TRBJ1-3
clone size: .
D gene: .
V gene: TRBV4-3
CDR3 DNA: TGCGCCAGCAGCCAAGACCAGACTGGCTGGAGCTCTGGAAACACCATATATTTT
CDR3 protein: CASSQDQTGWSSGNTIYF

J gene: TRBJ2-1
clone size: .
D gene: .
V gene: TRBV18
CDR3 DNA: TGTGCCAGCTCACCAAGCGGCGTTTTCGGAGCAGGTCTGTTCTTC
CDR3 protein: CASSPSGVFGAGLFF

J gene: TRBJ2-2
clone size: .
D gene: .
V gene: TRBV19
CDR3 DNA: TGTGCCATCGCCTCAGACACCGGGGAGCTGTTTTTT
CDR3 protein: CAIASDTGELFF

J gene: TRBJ1-2
clone size: .
D gene: .
V gene: TRBV7-2
CDR3 DNA: TGTGCCAGCAGCTTAGAGGAGACAGCTTATGGCTACACCTTC
CDR3 protein: CASSLEETAYGYTF

J gene: TRBJ2-3
clone size: .
D gene: .
V gene: TRBV6-1
CDR3 DNA: TGTGCCAGCAAAGACGGAGGGGATGTGACAGATACGCAGTATTTT
CDR3 protein: CASKDGGDVTDTQYF

J gene: TRBJ2-1
clone size: .
D gene: TRBD1
V gene: TRBV29-1
CDR3 DNA: TGCAGCGTGGGACAGGTTTACAATGAGCAGTTCTTC
CDR3 protein: CSVGQVYNEQFF

J gene: TRBJ1-2
clone size: once
D gene: .
V gene: TRBV4-2
CDR3 DNA: TGTGCCAGCAGCCAATTGGGAGGGTCGGGCTACACCTTC
CDR3 protein: CASSQLGGSGYTF

J gene: TRBJ1-1
clone size: .
D gene: .
V gene: TRBV7-2
CDR3 DNA: TGTGCCAGCAGTTTCGACCCGAACACTGAAGCTTTCTTT
CDR3 protein: CASSFDPNTEAFF

J gene: TRBJ1-3
clone size: .
D gene: TRBD1
V gene: TRBV9
CDR3 DNA: TGTGCCAGCAGCCCACGGACAGGGGCTGGAAACACCATATATTTT
CDR3 protein: CASSPRTGAGNTIYF

J gene: TRBJ2-7
clone size: few
D gene: .
V gene: TRBV5-8
CDR3 DNA: TGTGCCAGCGGACCCCGCAGGGGAGAGAACGAGCAGTACTTC
CDR3 protein: CASGPRRGENEQYF

J gene: TRBJ2-7
clone size: few
D gene: TRBD2
V gene: TRBV9
CDR3 DNA: TGTGCCAGCAGCGTGACTAGCGGAAGTACCTACGAGCAGTACTTC
CDR3 protein: CASSVTSGSTYEQYF

J gene: TRBJ1-1
clone size: .
D gene: .
V gene: TRBV25-1
CDR3 DNA: TGTGCCAGCAGTGAATACCCGGAGAGTGAAGCTTTCTTT
CDR3 protein: CASSEYPESEAFF

J gene: TRBJ1-2
clone size: .
D gene: .
V gene: TRBV5-1
CDR3 DNA: TGCGCCAGCAGCCCAAGTACAGAGAATGGCTACACCTTC
CDR3 protein: CASSPSTENGYTF

J gene: TRBJ2-1
clone size: .
D gene: TRBD2
V gene: TRBV6-4
CDR3 DNA: TGTGCCAGCAGTCTCGAAGCGGGAGAGACCTACAATGAGCAGTTCTTC
CDR3 protein: CASSLEAGETYNEQFF

J gene: TRBJ1-3
clone size: .
D gene: TRBD1
V gene: TRBV5-1
CDR3 DNA: TGCGCCAGCAGCCTTGGACAGGGGGAAGGAAACACCATATATTTT
CDR3 protein: CASSLGQGEGNTIYF

J gene: TRBJ1-4
clone size: few
D gene: .
V gene: TRBV7-8
CDR3 DNA: TGTGCCAGCAGCTTTTCAGGCGAGAATGAAAAACTGTTTTTT
CDR3 protein: CASSFSGENEKLFF

J gene: TRBJ1-2
clone size: .
D gene: .
V gene: TRBV14
CDR3 DNA: TGTGCCAGCAGCCAAGATCGATCTAACTATGGCTACACCTTC
CDR3 protein: CASSQDRSNYGYTF

J gene: TRBJ2-1
clone size: .
D gene: .
V gene: TRBV2
CDR3 DNA: TGTGCCAGCATATCCGGGTCCTACAATGAGCAGTTCTTC
CDR3 protein: CASISGSYNEQFF

J gene: TRBJ2-5
clone size: .
D gene: .
V gene: TRBV19
CDR3 DNA: TGTGCCAGTAGTATAGATCGTGGGGAGACCCAGTACTTC
CDR3 protein: CASSIDRGETQYF

J gene: TRBJ1-5
clone size: few
D gene: .
V gene: TRBV21-1
CDR3 DNA: TGTGCCAGCAGCAATAGTAGGGGGCGGCTTAATCAGCCCCAGCATTTT
CDR3 protein: CASSNSRGRLNQPQHF

J gene: TRBJ2-6
clone size: .
D gene: TRBD1
V gene: TRBV19
CDR3 DNA: TGTGCCAGTAGTCCAGGGGGCTATGGGGCCAACGTCCTGACTTTC
CDR3 protein: CASSPGGYGANVLTF

J gene: TRBJ2-2
clone size: once
D gene: .
V gene: TRBV29-1
CDR3 DNA: TGCAGCGTTGAAGATCCGGTCCATGGTAGATTCACCGGGGAGCTGTTTTTT
CDR3 protein: CSVEDPVHGRFTGELFF

J gene: TRBJ2-2
clone size: .
D gene: .
V gene: TRBV5-1
CDR3 DNA: TGCGCCAGCAGCCCGTTAGGTGCCACCGGGGAGCTGTTTTTT
CDR3 protein: CASSPLGATGELFF

J gene: TRBJ2-1
clone size: .
D gene: .
V gene: TRBV5-4
CDR3 DNA: TGTGCCAGCAGTCCCGACGGTAGCTCCTACAATGAGCAGTTCTTC
CDR3 protein: CASSPDGSSYNEQFF

J gene: TRBJ2-3
clone size: .
D gene: .
V gene: TRBV19
CDR3 DNA: TGTGCCAGTAGTCCTCAACTAGGGCAGAATACGCAGTATTTT
CDR3 protein: CASSPQLGQNTQYF

J gene: TRBJ2-7
clone size: .
D gene: .
V gene: TRBV6-5
CDR3 DNA: TGTGCCAGCAGGCCCCTGGGCGCATACGAGCAGTACTTC
CDR3 protein: CASRPLGAYEQYF

J gene: TRBJ1-1
clone size: .
D gene: TRBD1
V gene: TRBV5-1
CDR3 DNA: TGCGCCAGCAGCTTGAGGAGGGGGCTTTGGGCTGAAGCTTTCTTT
CDR3 protein: CASSLRRGLWAEAFF

J gene: TRBJ2-7
clone size: .
D gene: TRBD2
V gene: TRBV5-1
CDR3 DNA: TGCGCCAGCAGTCATCACCTGCGGGAGTTATACGAGCAGTACTTC
CDR3 protein: CASSHHLRELYEQYF

J gene: TRBJ1-3
clone size: .
D gene: .
V gene: TRBV7-8
CDR3 DNA: TGTGCCAGCAGTTTGGGGTTCTCTGGAAACACCATATATTTT
CDR3 protein: CASSLGFSGNTIYF

J gene: TRBJ2-2
clone size: .
D gene: .
V gene: TRBV6-5
CDR3 DNA: TGTGCCAGCAGTCCCGGACAAGCGGGCACCGGGGAGCTGTTTTTT
CDR3 protein: CASSPGQAGTGELFF

J gene: TRBJ2-5
clone size: .
D gene: .
V gene: TRBV19
CDR3 DNA: TGTGCCAGTACCTCAATGGGGACCCAGTACTTC
CDR3 protein: CASTSMGTQYF

J gene: TRBJ1-4
clone size: few
D gene: TRBD1
V gene: TRBV15
CDR3 DNA: TGTGCCACCAGCAGACCGGGACAGGGGGCTGAAAAACTGTTTTTT
CDR3 protein: CATSRPGQGAEKLFF

J gene: TRBJ2-7
clone size: .
D gene: .
V gene: TRBV20-1
CDR3 DNA: TGCAGTGCGCCAAGACTCGAGCAGTACTTC
CDR3 protein: CSAPRLEQYF

J gene: TRBJ2-1
clone size: many
D gene: .
V gene: TRBV7-6
CDR3 DNA: TGTGCCAGCAGCTTAGCGGAGGAATTGGGGCAGTTCTTC
CDR3 protein: CASSLAEELGQFF

J gene: TRBJ2-3
clone size: .
D gene: .
V gene: TRBV28
CDR3 DNA: TGTGCCAGCAGTCATGTCCTTCCTGCCCCCACAGATACGCAGTATTTT
CDR3 protein: CASSHVLPAPTDTQYF

J gene: TRBJ2-2
clone size: .
D gene: TRBD1
V gene: TRBV5-1
CDR3 DNA: TGCGCCAGCGGCCCCACAGGGGGCGGTGGTACCGGGGAGCTGTTTTTT
CDR3 protein: CASGPTGGGGTGELFF

J gene: TRBJ2-1
clone size: few
D gene: TRBD2
V gene: TRBV14
CDR3 DNA: TGTGCCAGCAGCCAAACCCCGACTAGCGGGAGATACAATGAGCAGTTCTTC
CDR3 protein: CASSQTPTSGRYNEQFF

J gene: TRBJ1-4
clone size: once
D gene: .
V gene: TRBV5-1
CDR3 DNA: TGCGCCAGCAGCTTGGGTCAGAATAATGAAAAACTGTTTTTT
CDR3 protein: CASSLGQNNEKLFF

J gene: TRBJ2-7
clone size: .
D gene: TRBD1
V gene: TRBV30
CDR3 DNA: TGTGCCGGTCAACAGGGGGGCTACGAGCAGTACTTC
CDR3 protein: CAGQQGGYEQYF

J gene: TRBJ1-1
clone size: .
D gene: TRBD1
V gene: TRBV14
CDR3 DNA: TGTGCCAGCAGCCTTCTGACAGGGATGAACACTGAAGCTTTCTTT
CDR3 protein: CASSLLTGMNTEAFF

J gene: TRBJ1-1
clone size: .
D gene: .
V gene: TRBV18
CDR3 DNA: TGTGCCAGCTCACCAAGACCAGAGAACACTGAAGCTTTCTTT
CDR3 protein: CASSPRPENTEAFF

J gene: TRBJ1-2
clone size: .
D gene: .
V gene: TRBV19
CDR3 DNA: TGTGCCAGTAGTACAACAGGGTTGAATGGCTACACCTTC
CDR3 protein: CASSTTGLNGYTF

J gene: TRBJ1-5
clone size: .
D gene: TRBD1
V gene: TRBV23-1
CDR3 DNA: TGCGCCAGCAGTCAACGACAGGGTATTCCACCCTATAGCAATCAGCCCCAGCATTTT
CDR3 protein: CASSQRQGIPPYSNQPQHF

J gene: TRBJ1-1
clone size: .
D gene: .
V gene: TRBV2
CDR3 DNA: TGTGCCAGCAGTGTGGCTCCGAACACTGAAGCTTTCTTT
CDR3 protein: CASSVAPNTEAFF

J gene: TRBJ2-7
clone size: .
D gene: .
V gene: TRBV11-2
CDR3 DNA: TGTGCCAGCAGCTTAGGAGGGGGGTCTAGCGGCCACGAGCAGTACTTC
CDR3 protein: CASSLGGGSSGHEQYF

J gene: TRBJ2-2
clone size: .
D gene: .
V gene: TRBV7-9
CDR3 DNA: TGTGCCAGCAGCTTATTAGAAAACACCGGGGAGCTGTTTTTT
CDR3 protein: CASSLLENTGELFF

J gene: TRBJ2-7
clone size: .
D gene: .
V gene: TRBV29-1
CDR3 DNA: TGCAGCGCCGCCCGACTCGCGGGAAGGTACGAGCAGTACTTC
CDR3 protein: CSAARLAGRYEQYF

J gene: TRBJ2-3
clone size: .
D gene: TRBD1
V gene: TRBV28
CDR3 DNA: TGTGCCAGCAGTCCGCCGGACAGGCGCACAGATACGCAGTATTTT
CDR3 protein: CASSPPDRRTDTQYF

J gene: TRBJ1-1
clone size: .
D gene: .
V gene: TRBV20-1
CDR3 DNA: TGCAGTGCTAGCCCGAACACTGAAGCTTTCTTT
CDR3 protein: CSASPNTEAFF

J gene: TRBJ2-7
clone size: .
D gene: TRBD1
V gene: TRBV7-9
CDR3 DNA: TGTGCCAGCAGCACCCGGACAGGGGGCATGGGCGAGCAGTACTTC
CDR3 protein: CASSTRTGGMGEQYF

J gene: TRBJ2-5
clone size: .
D gene: TRBD2
V gene: TRBV5-1
CDR3 DNA: TGCGCCAGCAGCTCAAATACCGGGACTAGCGCGGAGACCCAGTACTTC
CDR3 protein: CASSSNTGTSAETQYF

J gene: TRBJ2-1
clone size: .
D gene: TRBD1
V gene: TRBV9
CDR3 DNA: TGTGCCAGCAGCGCCGACAGGGATGAGCAGTTCTTC
CDR3 protein: CASSADRDEQFF

J gene: TRBJ1-4
clone size: .
D gene: .
V gene: TRBV30
CDR3 DNA: TGTGCCTGGAGTGGGGGAGTCGGTGAAAAACTGTTTTTT
CDR3 protein: CAWSGGVGEKLFF

J gene: TRBJ1-1
clone size: .
D gene: TRBD1
V gene: TRBV7-9
CDR3 DNA: TGTGCCATCTCGACAGGGGGAGACACTGAAGCTTTCTTT
CDR3 protein: CAISTGGDTEAFF

J gene: TRBJ1-1
clone size: .
D gene: TRBD1
V gene: TRBV9
CDR3 DNA: TGTGCCAGCAGCGCGGGGGGTGGCAGGGGGCCGAACACTGAAGCTTTCTTT
CDR3 protein: CASSAGGGRGPNTEAFF

J gene: TRBJ2-1
clone size: .
D gene: .
V gene: TRBV6-1
CDR3 DNA: TGTGCCAGCAGAGAAAAATGGTCCCGGGGGAATGAGCAGTTCTTC
CDR3 protein: CASREKWSRGNEQFF

J gene: TRBJ1-1
clone size: .
D gene: .
V gene: TRBV6-1
CDR3 DNA: TGTGCCAGCAGTGAAAACAGGAACACTGAAGCTTTCTTT
CDR3 protein: CASSENRNTEAFF

J gene: TRBJ2-5
clone size: once
D gene: TRBD2
V gene: TRBV5-4
CDR3 DNA: TGTGCCAGCAGCTTCCGGGGGGGGCAAGAGACCCAGTACTTC
CDR3 protein: CASSFRGGQETQYF